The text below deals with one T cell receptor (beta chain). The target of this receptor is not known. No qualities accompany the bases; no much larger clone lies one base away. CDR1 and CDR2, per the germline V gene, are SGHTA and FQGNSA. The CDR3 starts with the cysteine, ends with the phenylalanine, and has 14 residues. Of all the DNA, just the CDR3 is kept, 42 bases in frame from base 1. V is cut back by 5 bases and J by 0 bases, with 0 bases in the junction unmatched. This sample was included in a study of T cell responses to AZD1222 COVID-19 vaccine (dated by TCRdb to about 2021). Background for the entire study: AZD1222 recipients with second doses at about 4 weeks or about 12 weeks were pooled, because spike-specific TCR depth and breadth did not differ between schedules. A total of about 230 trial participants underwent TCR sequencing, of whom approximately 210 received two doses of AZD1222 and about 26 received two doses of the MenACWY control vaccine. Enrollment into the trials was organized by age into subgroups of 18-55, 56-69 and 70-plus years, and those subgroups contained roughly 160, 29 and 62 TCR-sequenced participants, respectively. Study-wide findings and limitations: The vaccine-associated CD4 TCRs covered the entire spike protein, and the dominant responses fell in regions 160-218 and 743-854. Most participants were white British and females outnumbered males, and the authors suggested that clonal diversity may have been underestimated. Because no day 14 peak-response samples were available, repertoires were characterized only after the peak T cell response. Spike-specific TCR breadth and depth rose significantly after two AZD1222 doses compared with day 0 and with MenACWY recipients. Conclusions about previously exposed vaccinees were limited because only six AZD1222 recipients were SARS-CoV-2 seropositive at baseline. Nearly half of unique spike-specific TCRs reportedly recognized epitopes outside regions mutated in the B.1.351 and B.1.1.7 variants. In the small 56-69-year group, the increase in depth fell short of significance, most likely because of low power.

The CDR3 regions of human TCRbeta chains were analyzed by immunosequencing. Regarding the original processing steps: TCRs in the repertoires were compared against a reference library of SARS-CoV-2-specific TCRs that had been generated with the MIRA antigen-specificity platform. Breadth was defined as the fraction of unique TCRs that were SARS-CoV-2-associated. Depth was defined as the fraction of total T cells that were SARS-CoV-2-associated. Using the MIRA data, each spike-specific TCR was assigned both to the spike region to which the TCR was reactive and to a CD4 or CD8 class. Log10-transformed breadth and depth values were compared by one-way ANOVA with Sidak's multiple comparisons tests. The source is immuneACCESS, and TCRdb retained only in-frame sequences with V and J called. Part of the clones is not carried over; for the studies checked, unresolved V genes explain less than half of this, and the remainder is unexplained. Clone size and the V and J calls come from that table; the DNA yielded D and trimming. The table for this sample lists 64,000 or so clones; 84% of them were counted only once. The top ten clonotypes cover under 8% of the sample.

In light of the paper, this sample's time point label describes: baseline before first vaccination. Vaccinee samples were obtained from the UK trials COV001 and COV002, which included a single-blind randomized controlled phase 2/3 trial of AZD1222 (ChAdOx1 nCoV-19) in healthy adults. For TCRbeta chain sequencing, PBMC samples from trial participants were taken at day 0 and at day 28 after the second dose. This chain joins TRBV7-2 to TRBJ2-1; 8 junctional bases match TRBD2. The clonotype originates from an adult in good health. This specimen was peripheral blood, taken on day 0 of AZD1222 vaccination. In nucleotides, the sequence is TGTGCCAGCAGCAGCGGGAGCTCCTACAATGAGCAGTTCTTC. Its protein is CASSSGSSYNEQFF.